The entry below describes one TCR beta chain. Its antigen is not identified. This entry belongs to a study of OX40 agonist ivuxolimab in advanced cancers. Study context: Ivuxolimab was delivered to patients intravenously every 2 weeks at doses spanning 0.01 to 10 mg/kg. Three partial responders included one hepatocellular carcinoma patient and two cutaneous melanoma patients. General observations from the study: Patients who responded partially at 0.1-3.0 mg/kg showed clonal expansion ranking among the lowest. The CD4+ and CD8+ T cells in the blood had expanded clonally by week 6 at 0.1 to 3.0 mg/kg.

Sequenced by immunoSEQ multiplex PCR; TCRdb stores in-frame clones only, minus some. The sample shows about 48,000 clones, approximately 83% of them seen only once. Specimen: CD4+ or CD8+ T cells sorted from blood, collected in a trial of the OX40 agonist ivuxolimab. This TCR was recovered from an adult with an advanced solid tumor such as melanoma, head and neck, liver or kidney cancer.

The CDR3 sequence is CASRKDRTYNEQFF. The CDR3 DNA reads TGTGCCAGCAGGAAGGACAGAACCTACAATGAGCAGTTCTTC. The chain is built from TRBV6-5 and TRBJ2-1, with a weak D call TRBD1 (6 bases). With 6 bases removed from V and 2 bases from J, the gap between germline ends came to 11 bases. Per germline, CDR1 MNHEY and CDR2 SVGAGI. CDR3 size: 14 residues.